This T cell receptor (beta chain) is drawn from a study of T-cell reconstitution after alpha-beta-depleted transplantation in children. General study findings and limits: Most T-cell counts and diversity one year after the transplant came from T cells that were newly produced. It was surviving recipient T cells and thymic progenitors that gave some patients high TCRbeta diversity at day 60.

Preparation of the TCRbeta library was carried out with unique molecular identifiers. TCRdb itself ran the PCR reads through MiXCR, one entry per CDR3 protein. The sample lists over 150,000 distinct CDR3 sequences, roughly 7% seen once, with 4.5% to 6.5% in the top ten. With respect to this clonotype: The antigen is unknown.

The source material was PBMCs, sampled before TCRalphabeta/CD19-depleted stem cell transplant. The source of this sequence is a boy between 2 and 10 years old with acute lymphoblastic leukemia, due to receive a stem cell transplant.

The CDR3 region is CASRPNTPPNTEAFF. In DNA, the CDR3 is TGTGCCAGCAGGCCTAATACTCCACCGAACACTGAAGCTTTCTTT. The chain is built from TRBV27 and TRBJ1-1; unclear D gene. The germline V gene encodes CDR1 MNHEY and CDR2 SMNVEV (reference sequence). V was shortened by 6 bases and J by 1 base, with 15 bases between the two germline ends. This CDR3 contains 15 residues.